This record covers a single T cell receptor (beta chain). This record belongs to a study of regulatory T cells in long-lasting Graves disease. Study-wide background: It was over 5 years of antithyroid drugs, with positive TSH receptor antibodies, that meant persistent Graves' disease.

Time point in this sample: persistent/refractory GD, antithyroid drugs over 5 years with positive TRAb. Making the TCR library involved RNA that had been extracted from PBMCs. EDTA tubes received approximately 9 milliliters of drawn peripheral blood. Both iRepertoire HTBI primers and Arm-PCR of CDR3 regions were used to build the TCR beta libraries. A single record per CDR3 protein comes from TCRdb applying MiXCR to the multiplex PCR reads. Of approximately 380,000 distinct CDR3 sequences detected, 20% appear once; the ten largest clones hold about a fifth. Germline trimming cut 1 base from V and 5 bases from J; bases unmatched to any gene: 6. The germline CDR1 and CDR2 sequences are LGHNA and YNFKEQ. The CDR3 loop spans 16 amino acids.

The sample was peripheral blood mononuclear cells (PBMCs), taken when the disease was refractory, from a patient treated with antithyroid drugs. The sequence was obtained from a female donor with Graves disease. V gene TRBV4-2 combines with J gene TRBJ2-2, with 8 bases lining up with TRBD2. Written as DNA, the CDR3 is TGTGCCAGCAGCCAAGTGGGGTCTAGCGGGACCGGGGAGCTGTTTTTT. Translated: CASSQVGSSGTGELFF.